The 27 T cell receptor beta chains below come from one sample, sequenced in a study of cytomegalovirus exposure and HLA in healthy donors. Profiling relied on immunoSEQ multiplex PCR, and the TCRdb table lists in-frame clones only, not all of them. Of about 120,000 clones in the sample, around 90% were seen once. Sequences were obtained from PBMCs. The receptors were sampled from a woman under 30 in good health and CMV-seronegative.

The V and J genes are TRBV19 and TRBJ1-1; possible D gene TRBD1, 5 bases. This CDR3 is built from 17 residues. Germline CDR1 and CDR2: LNHDA and SQIVND (reference sequence). With 6 bases removed from V and 6 bases from J, the gap between germline ends came to 26 bases. This chain's CDR3 is CASRASLGEGKRAEAFF. CDR3 in DNA: TGTGCCAGTAGGGCATCCTTAGGGGAAGGAAAGCGGGCTGAAGCTTTCTTT. The full variable domain, in which reference TRBV19 and TRBJ1-1 provide the parts outside the CDR3, is DGGITQSPKYLFRKEGQNVTLSCEQNLNHDAMYWYRQDPGQGLRLIYYSQIVNDFQKGDIAEGYSVSREKKESFPLTVTSAQKNPTAFYLCASRASLGEGKRAEAFFGQGTRLTVV.

The chain joins TRBV7-9 to TRBJ2-3, with 11 nucleotides matching TRBD2. Germline CDR1 SEHNR, CDR2 FQNEAQ (reference sequence). The CDR3 consists of 18 residues. V shed 5 bases and J 2 bases; nucleotides not matched to a gene: 12. The CDR3 is CASSQSRLAGGTTDTQYF. DNA of the CDR3: TGTGCCAGCAGCCAATCCCGGCTAGCGGGAGGAACCACAGATACGCAGTATTTT.

The chain's CDR3 is CASSLGDRAQPQHF. The CDR3 bases are TGTGCCAGCAGCTTAGGGGACAGGGCTCAGCCCCAGCATTTT. This chain uses TRBV7-2 with TRBJ1-5, with 9 nucleotides matching TRBD1. The CDR3 runs 14 residues. CDR1 and CDR2 from the germline V gene are SGHTA and FQGNSA. V shed 1 base, J shed 6 bases, and the junction held 1 base outside the gene matches.

V is TRBV11-2 and J is TRBJ1-1; weak D call: TRBD1 (5 bases). Germline-derived CDR1 and CDR2 are SGHAT and FQNNGV. Trimming shortened V by 5 bases and J by 5 bases, and 9 bases separated the two germline ends. The CDR3 is made up of 12 amino acids. In nucleotides, the CDR3 is TGTGCCAGCAGCACAGGACGGACTGAAGCTTTCTTT. As protein: CASSTGRTEAFF.

The chain uses TRBV2 and TRBJ2-3; weak D call: TRBD2 (6 bases). Trimming left V 0 bases short and J 1 base short, with 14 bases between. Per the germline V gene, CDR1 is SNHLY and CDR2 is FYNNEI. The CDR3 length is 17 residues. The CDR3 protein is CASSEAPSAFGTDTQYF. CDR3 in DNA: TGTGCCAGCAGTGAAGCGCCTAGCGCATTCGGCACAGATACGCAGTATTTT.

The CDR3 region is CASSFAGTGTGSPLHF. DNA of the CDR3: TGTGCCAGCAGCTTCGCGGGGACAGGGACAGGGTCACCCCTCCACTTT. This sequence joins TRBV7-3 and TRBJ1-6; 9 bases match TRBD1. The trim removed 3 bases at V and 10 bases at J, leaving 10 bases unmatched. CDR3 length equals 16 residues. Germline V gene data show CDR1 as SGHTA and CDR2 as FQGTGA.

V gene TRBV19 combines with J gene TRBJ2-1, with D hard to call. Germline V lookup: CDR1 LNHDA, CDR2 SQIVND (reference sequence). With 0 bases removed from V and 0 bases from J, the gap between germline ends came to 9 bases. The CDR3 runs to 16 residues. The CDR3 nucleotides are TGTGCCAGTAGTATAGATACTCACTTCTCCTACAATGAGCAGTTCTTC. Translation: CASSIDTHFSYNEQFF.

The chain has TRBV27 and TRBJ2-7, with D possibly being TRBD1 (5 bases). The CDR3 consists of 13 residues. V lost 3 bases, J lost 3 bases, and 9 bases lay in between. Looked up from germline, CDR1 is MNHEY and CDR2 is SMNVEV (reference sequence). CDR3 sequence reads: CASSLTAFYEQYF. In DNA form, the CDR3 reads TGTGCCAGCAGTTTGACAGCTTTCTACGAGCAGTACTTC.

The chain uses TRBV6-5 and TRBJ2-3, with TRBD1 matching over 7 bases. The CDR3 extends over 15 amino acids. J gave up 0 bases and V 5 bases, and 5 bases lay outside the gene matches. Germline loops: CDR1 MNHEY, CDR2 SVGAGI. The CDR3 here is CASSRQGFSTDTQYF. CDR3 nucleotide sequence: TGTGCCAGCAGTCGACAGGGCTTTAGCACAGATACGCAGTATTTT.

V usage is TRBV5-1 and J usage is TRBJ2-7; 9 bases match TRBD1. V was pared by 0 bases and J by 1 base, with 2 bases of the junction left unmatched. Germline CDR1 SGHRS, CDR2 YFSETQ. This CDR3 has 15 residues. CDR3 nucleotides: TGCGCCAGCAGCTTGGGGGGACAGGGATCCTACGAGCAGTACTTC. Amino acid sequence: CASSLGGQGSYEQYF. The variable domain in full, with the rest retrieved from reference TRBV5-1 and TRBJ2-7, is KAGVTQTPRYLIKTRGQQVTLSCSPISGHRSVSWYQQTPGQGLQFLFEYFSETQRNKGNFPGRFSGRQFSNSRSEMNVSTLELGDSALYLCASSLGGQGSYEQYFGPGTRLTVT.

The V call is TRBV18, the J call TRBJ2-7; a weak D match, TRBD1 (6 bases). There are 13 residues in the CDR3. The V gene lost 6 bases and the J gene lost 7 bases, with 16 bases spanning the gap. CDR1 and CDR2 (germline): KGHSH, LQKENI. For the CDR3, the DNA is TGTGCCAGCTCTGAGGGGGTAGGAAGAGAGCAGTACTTC. Amino acids: CASSEGVGREQYF.

The genes are TRBV18 and TRBJ1-3, with D possibly being TRBD1 (5 bases). Deletions cut 3 bases from V and 0 bases from J, with 12 bases between. Germline values: CDR1 KGHSH, CDR2 LQKENI. The CDR3 totals 16 residues. The CDR3, as DNA: TGTGCCAGCTCACCTGACAGCAGGCACTCTGGAAACACCATATATTTT. This codes for CASSPDSRHSGNTIYF.

The gene calls are TRBV27 and TRBJ2-2; TRBD1 aligns across 9 bases. CDR1 is MNHEY and CDR2 is SMNVEV in the germline V gene (reference sequence). Trimming removed 5 bases from V and 4 bases from J; junction bases left unmatched: 11. CDR3 length equals 17 residues. CDR3 bases: TGTGCCAGCAGTGGCCGGGACAGGGTTATTCGCACCGGGGAGCTGTTTTTT. Protein: CASSGRDRVIRTGELFF.

V is TRBV2 and J is TRBJ2-1; a weak D match, TRBD2 (6 bases). Trimming removed 10 bases at V and 5 bases at J, with 18 bases between. CDR3 size: 14 residues. Germline CDR1 reads SNHLY; CDR2 reads FYNNEI. CDR3 DNA sequence: TGTGCCAAAGGAGGGCGGGGCCTAAACAATGAGCAGTTCTTC. Translated: CAKGGRGLNNEQFF. Using reference TRBV2 and TRBJ2-1 for the parts outside the CDR3, the full variable domain is EPEVTQTPSHQVTQMGQEVILRCVPISNHLYFYWYRQILGQKVEFLVSFYNNEISEKSEIFDDQFSVERPDGSNFTLKIRSTKLEDSAMYFCAKGGRGLNNEQFFGPGTRLTVL.

V gene TRBV4-3 combines with J gene TRBJ2-1, with a weak D call TRBD1 (6 bases). CDR1 and CDR2 from the germline V gene are LGHNA and YSLEER. The V end lost 4 bases, the J end lost 5 bases, and 9 bases lay between the germline ends. This CDR3 has 13 amino acids. Here the CDR3 DNA reads TGCGCCAGCAGCCCAGCAGGGGACAATGAGCAGTTCTTC. Amino acid sequence: CASSPAGDNEQFF.

V usage is TRBV28 and J usage is TRBJ2-2; no definite D call. Trimming stripped 1 base from V and 6 bases from J, with 6 bases between. Germline V gives CDR1 MDHEN, CDR2 SYDVKM. The CDR3 has 13 residues. The CDR3 DNA reads TGTGCCAGCAGTTTATCCTTAGCCGGGGAGCTGTTTTTT. Amino acids: CASSLSLAGELFF.

The V call is TRBV7-3, the J call TRBJ2-3, with D possibly TRBD2 on 5 matching bases. Germline lookup yields CDR1 SGHTA and CDR2 FQGTGA. This CDR3 is 15 amino acids long. Deletions cut 1 base from V and 2 bases from J, with 10 bases between. The CDR3 is CASSLSGLSTDTQYF. In DNA, the CDR3 is TGTGCCAGCAGCTTAAGCGGACTTTCCACAGATACGCAGTATTTT.

This chain links TRBV29-1 with TRBJ2-7, with 8 bases matching TRBD2. Germline-derived CDR1 and CDR2 are SQVTM and ANQGSEA. This CDR3 region has 12 residues. The ends lost 1 base at V and 4 bases at J; junction bases unmatched: 0. The CDR3 region has the DNA TGCAGCGTTGAAGCGGGGGGGTACGAGCAGTACTTC. Translation gives CSVEAGGYEQYF.

The CDR3 DNA reads as TGTGCCAGCAGATCCGGGACAGAATCCTACGAGCAGTACTTC. Its translation: CASRSGTESYEQYF. This sequence joins TRBV2 and TRBJ2-7; 7 nucleotides match TRBD1. The V gene end was trimmed by 6 bases and the J gene end by 1 base; junction bases not matched to a gene: 6. This CDR3 is built from 14 residues. Germline CDR1 is SNHLY and CDR2 is FYNNEI.

This chain uses TRBV28 with TRBJ2-2, with 10 bases aligning to TRBD2. This CDR3 contains 18 residues. V was pared by 7 bases and J by 2 bases, with 13 bases of the junction left unmatched. The germline V gene has CDR1 MDHEN and CDR2 SYDVKM. CDR3 in DNA: TGTGCCAGCATTTCGATGGCTAGCGGGGGCCTTAACACCGGGGAGCTGTTTTTT. Protein sequence: CASISMASGGLNTGELFF.

The rearrangement joins TRBV6-5 to TRBJ1-1, with 7 positions matching TRBD1. CDR3 length equals 15 residues. The ends lost 5 bases at V and 4 bases at J; junction bases unmatched: 10. Germline V lookup: CDR1 MNHEY, CDR2 SVGAGI. The CDR3 sequence: CASSPNGGQSTEAFF. The CDR3 DNA follows: TGTGCCAGCAGTCCCAACGGGGGACAGTCCACTGAAGCTTTCTTT.

The gene calls are TRBV9 and TRBJ1-2; D not resolved. Germline V gene sequence: CDR1 SGDLS, CDR2 YYNGEE. The CDR3 runs to 10 residues. V was shortened by 4 bases and J by 7 bases, with 5 bases between the two germline ends. The CDR3 DNA follows: TGTGCCAGCAGCCGGTTTGGCTACACCTTC. As protein: CASSRFGYTF.

The chain recombines TRBV12-5 with TRBJ2-1, with 7 bases fitting TRBD2. The length of the CDR3 is 20 residues. CDR1 and CDR2 from the germline V gene are LGHNT and FRNRAP. V lost 0 bases and J lost 13; bases outside the gene matches: 27. CDR3 in amino acids: CASGLVYSREELFSTMQQFF. In DNA form, the CDR3 reads TGTGCTAGTGGTTTGGTTTACAGCCGGGAGGAACTATTCTCTACAATGCAACAGTTCTTC.

There are a few counts of this clone. This rearrangement joins TRBV19 to TRBJ1-1, with TRBD1 matching 10 bases. Trimming took 2 bases from V and 4 from J; bases not matched to a gene: 4. Germline V CDR1 and CDR2: LNHDA, SQIVND (reference sequence). The CDR3 totals 15 residues. The CDR3 here is CASSISDRGPTEAFF. In DNA form, the CDR3 reads TGTGCCAGTAGTATAAGCGACAGGGGGCCCACTGAAGCTTTCTTT.

This clone was counted only a few times. The V and J genes are TRBV18 and TRBJ1-1, with D unresolved. The germline V gene has CDR1 KGHSH and CDR2 LQKENI. This CDR3 comprises 12 residues. The ends were cut back, 0 bases at V and 10 bases at J, with 9 bases in the middle. The chain's CDR3 is CASSPPLGAAFF. The CDR3 region has the DNA TGTGCCAGCTCACCACCGTTAGGAGCAGCTTTCTTT.

V is TRBV6-1 and J is TRBJ1-3; D is perhaps TRBD1 (5 bases). The CDR3 consists of 17 residues. V shed 0 bases and J shed 2 bases, with 14 bases lying between them. Germline CDR1 reads MNHNS; CDR2 reads SASEGT. The CDR3 DNA sequence: TGTGCCAGCAGTGAAGCGGCCACGGGGGTCACTGGAAACACCATATATTTT. Its translation: CASSEAATGVTGNTIYF.

The chain links TRBV4-1 to TRBJ1-5; D ambiguous. The CDR3 has 16 residues. V was cut by 0 bases and J by 2 bases, with 11 bases left in between. Germline V gene sequence: CDR1 MGHRA, CDR2 YSYEKL. The CDR3 DNA reads TGCGCCAGCAGCCAAGATTCGGGGTACGGCAATCAGCCCCAGCATTTT. Encoded protein: CASSQDSGYGNQPQHF.